The clone carrying this T cell receptor (beta chain) was found a few times. Its specificity is not known. These data come from a study of blood T cells in healthy people across ages. Around 10 milliliters of peripheral blood were drawn from each donor. PBMCs were isolated at a quantity of at least 6.5 million per sample. Overall study results and limits: Older age coincided with a roughly linear decline in TCR beta diversity per million T cells.

A sample-barcoded 5' primer and a J-beta primer mix were used in a second PCR of about 6 to 11 cycles. MiXCR, run by TCRdb on the 5' RACE reads, gives a single entry per CDR3 protein. The sample contains about 580,000 distinct CDR3 sequences, 40% to 50% of which appear only once. Germline V gene lookup returns CDR1 LGHDT and CDR2 YNNKEL (reference sequence). The CDR3 extends over 14 amino acids. Trimming removed 1 base at V and 2 bases at J, with 8 bases between. The TCR was taken from a man aged 80 or over in good health. The chain combines TRBV3-1 with TRBJ2-5; D unclear. Source material: blood. The CDR3 sequence: CASSQGFGQETQYF. The CDR3 bases are TGTGCCAGCAGCCAAGGGTTCGGGCAAGAGACCCAGTACTTC.